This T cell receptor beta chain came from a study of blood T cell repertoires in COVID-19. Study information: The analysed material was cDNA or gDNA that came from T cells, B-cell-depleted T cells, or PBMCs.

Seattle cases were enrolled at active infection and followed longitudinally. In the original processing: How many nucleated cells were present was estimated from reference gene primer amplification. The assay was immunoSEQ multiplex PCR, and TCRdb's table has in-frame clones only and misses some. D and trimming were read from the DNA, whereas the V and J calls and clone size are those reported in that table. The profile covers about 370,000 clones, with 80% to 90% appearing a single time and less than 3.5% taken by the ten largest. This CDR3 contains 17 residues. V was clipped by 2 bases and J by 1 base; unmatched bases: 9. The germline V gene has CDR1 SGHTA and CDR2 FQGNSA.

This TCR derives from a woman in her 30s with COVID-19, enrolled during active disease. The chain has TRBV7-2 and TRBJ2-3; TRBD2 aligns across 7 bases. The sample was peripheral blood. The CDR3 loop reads CASSLREGLGGTDTQYF. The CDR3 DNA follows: TGTGCCAGCAGCTTAAGGGAGGGCCTAGGGGGCACAGATACGCAGTATTTT. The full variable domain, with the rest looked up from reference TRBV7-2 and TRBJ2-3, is GAGVSQSPSNKVTEKGKDVELRCDPISGHTALYWYRQSLGQGLEFLIYFQGNSAPDKSGLPSDRFSAERTGGSVSTLTIQRTQQEDSAVYLCASSLREGLGGTDTQYFGPGTRLTVL.